Below, one T cell receptor (beta chain) is given with its context. The PCR had 60 Vbeta and 13 Jbeta primers. Here immunoSEQ multiplex PCR was the method, and the copy in TCRdb shows in-frame clones only, minus some. Of 90,000 to 120,000 clones in the sample, roughly 72% were seen once. This specimen belongs to a study of cytomegalovirus exposure and HLA in healthy donors. The germline V gene encodes CDR1 LNHDA and CDR2 SQIVND (reference sequence). V trimming: 5 bases; J trimming: 5 bases; junction bases outside the gene matches: 7. CDR3 length: 14 amino acids. This TCR was recovered from a young man in good health and CMV-seronegative. This chain uses TRBV19 with TRBJ2-7, with TRBD2 identical over 9 bases. The sequenced sample consisted of PBMCs. The CDR3 protein is CASSLSGGRNEQYF. The CDR3 nucleotides read TGTGCCAGTAGTCTCAGCGGGGGGAGGAACGAGCAGTACTTC.